This is a list of T cell receptor beta chains from one sample in a study of cytomegalovirus exposure and HLA in healthy donors. TCRdb's table, derived via immunoSEQ multiplex PCR, lists solely in-frame clones and lacks some. The sample includes about 200,000 clones, roughly 80% of them seen just once. The sequenced sample consisted of PBMCs. The receptors shown here come from a middle-aged woman in good health and CMV-seronegative. Both conserved end residues are part of each CDR3. The order of the fields is D gene, V gene, CDR3 protein. A D gene is named only where the DNA matches it firmly.

>TRBD2|TRBV5-1
CASSSGPGTSGYEQYF
>-|TRBV2
CASSSWGGTEAFF
>-|TRBV11-2
CASSLYRDGYTF
>-|TRBV9
CALRETETQYF
>TRBD1|TRBV4-1
CASSDPGQYQETQYF
>TRBD2|TRBV5-1
CASSRGTSGSYGELFF
>TRBD1|TRBV2
CASSIIPGTGVEQYF
>TRBD2|TRBV6-1
CASTLGRGVPDTQYF
>TRBD1|TRBV20-1
CSAITGGGYTF
>-|TRBV29-1
CSVEDLQGYTEAFF
>-|TRBV27
CASRQGWNTEAFF
>TRBD2|TRBV10-3
CAIRGTSPDTQYF
>TRBD1|TRBV10-3
CAISVGQGTSEQYF
>TRBD1|TRBV4-2
CASSQGQGSEKLFF
>-|TRBV7-6
CASSLEGGTPYEQYF
>-|TRBV18
CASSPPSGVYGYTF
>-|TRBV6-6
CASSTPGRRSTEAFF
>TRBD1|TRBV18
CASSPYGQGGVQPQHF
>TRBD2|TRBV7-6
CASSLGAGTRVYHEQFF
>-|TRBV15
CATSAPRDNTDTQYF
>TRBD1|TRBV7-2
CASRQTGGGGNTQYF
>-|TRBV11-3
CASSKLRSRYF
>-|TRBV10-3
CATRGGANEKLFF
>-|TRBV4-2
CASSQAISGVTGELFF
>TRBD1|TRBV2
CASSESGDRAYNEQFF
>TRBD1|TRBV10-3
CAISEWTGGSYNEQFF
>-|TRBV7-9
CASSLVVSYNEKLFF
>-|TRBV6-4
CASSVTATPANSSYEQYF
>TRBD2|TRBV7-2
CASSAGGYLVEQYF
>TRBD1|TRBV18
CASSPPTGGTEQYF
>TRBD2|TRBV5-8
CASSFFGTSGSTDTQYF
>-|TRBV19
CASSKLSQGTNEQYF
>TRBD2|TRBV5-1
CASSLASGSVTDTQYF
>TRBD1|TRBV27
CASMAGGSYGYTF
>TRBD2|TRBV28
CASSSGGLAGFYEQYF
>-|TRBV7-3
CASSLSGVNTGELFF